This T cell receptor beta chain comes out of a study of blood T cell repertoires in COVID-19. Study background: T cells, B-cell-depleted T cells, or PBMCs provided the cDNA or gDNA that served as material.

As handled by the study authors: Amplification from reference gene primers served as the basis for estimated nucleated cell counts. Produced via immunoSEQ multiplex PCR; TCRdb's table is partial and in-frame only. The V and J calls and clone size were taken over from that table, and D and trimming were inferred from the DNA. Altogether 98,000 or so clones are present, 88% being singletons, with the ten largest covering roughly 2.5%. Trimming left V 0 bases short and J 0 bases short, with 13 bases between. The CDR3 contains 16 residues. Germline CDR1 SGHRS, CDR2 YFSETQ. The sequencing sample was made of peripheral blood. This clonotype was obtained from a human donor in a cohort sampled during active COVID-19. This chain links TRBV5-1 with TRBJ2-7; TRBD1 is a possible D gene (6 bases). CDR3 region: CASSLEAGVSSYEQYF. The CDR3 bases are TGCGCCAGCAGCTTGGAGGCAGGGGTAAGCTCCTACGAGCAGTACTTC.